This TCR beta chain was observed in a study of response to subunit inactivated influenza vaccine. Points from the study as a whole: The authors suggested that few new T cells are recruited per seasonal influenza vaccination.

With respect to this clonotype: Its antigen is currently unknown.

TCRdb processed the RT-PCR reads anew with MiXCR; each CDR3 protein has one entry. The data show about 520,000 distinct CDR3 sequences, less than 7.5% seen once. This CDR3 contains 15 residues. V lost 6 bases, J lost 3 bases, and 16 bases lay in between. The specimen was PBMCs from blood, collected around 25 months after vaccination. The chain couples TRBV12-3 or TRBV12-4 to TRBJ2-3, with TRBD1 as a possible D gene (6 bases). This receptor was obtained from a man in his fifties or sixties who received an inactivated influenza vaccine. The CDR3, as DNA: TGTGCCAGCAGCAAAACAGGGTTGGGAACAGATACGCAGTATTTT. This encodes CASSKTGLGTDTQYF.